This T cell receptor (beta chain) originates from a study of blood T cell repertoires in COVID-19. Data came from immunoSEQ multiplex PCR; TCRdb stores just in-frame clones and leaves some out. The sample has 70,000 to 85,000 clones; more than 70% are singletons. The junction had 7 bases not matched to a gene; V was cut back by 2 bases and J by 3 bases. CDR1 is SGHRS, CDR2 YFSETQ, per germline. CDR3 length: 17 residues. This receptor was taken from a woman aged 80 or over in a cohort sampled during active or convalescent COVID-19. The material sequenced was peripheral blood. The chain has TRBV5-1 and TRBJ2-1; 11 nucleotides line up with TRBD2. CDR3 loop: CASSLGTSGASYNEQFF. The CDR3 nucleotides are TGCGCCAGCAGCTTAGGGACTAGCGGAGCCAGCTACAATGAGCAGTTCTTC.